This paragraph reports one TCR beta chain. Its antigen is still unknown. The entry originates in a study of T cell responses to AZD1222 COVID-19 vaccine. The repertoire was sequenced with immunoSEQ multiplex PCR; TCRdb's copy has only in-frame clones and lacks some. The sample has 100,000 to 150,000 clones; about 93% are singletons. Findings and limits, study-wide: Unmutated variant regions are reportedly targeted by nearly half of spike-specific TCRs. Baseline seropositives among AZD1222 recipients totaled only five to seven.

This sequence was found in an adult who received the MenACWY meningococcal vaccine as a control. Sample: peripheral blood, taken 28 days after the second dose of the MenACWY control vaccine.

As DNA, the CDR3 is TGTGCCAGCAGCATTAGACAAACCACTAGCTCCTATAATTCACCCCTCCACTTT. Translating gives CASSIRQTTSSYNSPLHF. The rearrangement links TRBV7-8 to TRBJ1-6; D not certain. The CDR3 loop spans 18 amino acids. CDR1 SGHVS and CDR2 FQNEAQ come from the germline V gene. V lost 5 bases and J lost 0, with 17 bases in between. Supplemented by reference TRBV7-8 and TRBJ1-6, the full variable domain reads GAGVSQSPRYKVAKRGQDVALRCDPISGHVSLFWYQQALGQGPEFLTYFQNEAQLDKSGLPSDRFFAERPEGSVSTLKIQRTQQEDSAVYLCASSIRQTTSSYNSPLHFGNGTRLTVT.